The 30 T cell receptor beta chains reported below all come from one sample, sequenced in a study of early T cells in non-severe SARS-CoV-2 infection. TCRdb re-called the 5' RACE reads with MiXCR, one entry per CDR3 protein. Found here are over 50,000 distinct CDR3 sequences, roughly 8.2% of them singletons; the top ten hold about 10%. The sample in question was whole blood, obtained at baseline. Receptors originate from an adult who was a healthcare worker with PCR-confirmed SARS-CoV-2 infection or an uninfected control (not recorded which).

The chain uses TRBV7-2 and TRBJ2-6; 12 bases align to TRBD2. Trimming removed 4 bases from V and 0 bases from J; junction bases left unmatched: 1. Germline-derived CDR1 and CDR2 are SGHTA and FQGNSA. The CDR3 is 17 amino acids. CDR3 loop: CASSWTSGISGANVLTF. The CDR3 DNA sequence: TGTGCCAGCAGCTGGACTAGCGGGATCTCTGGGGCCAACGTCCTGACTTTC.

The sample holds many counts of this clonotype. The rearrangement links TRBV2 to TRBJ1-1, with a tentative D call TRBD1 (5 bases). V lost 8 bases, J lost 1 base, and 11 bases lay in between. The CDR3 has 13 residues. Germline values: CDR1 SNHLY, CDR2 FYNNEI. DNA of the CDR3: TGTGCCAGCGGAGAAGGGGAGAACACTGAAGCTTTCTTT. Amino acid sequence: CASGEGENTEAFF. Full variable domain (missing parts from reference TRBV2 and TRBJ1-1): EPEVTQTPSHQVTQMGQEVILRCVPISNHLYFYWYRQILGQKVEFLVSFYNNEISEKSEIFDDQFSVERPDGSNFTLKIRSTKLEDSAMYFCASGEGENTEAFFGQGTRLTVV.

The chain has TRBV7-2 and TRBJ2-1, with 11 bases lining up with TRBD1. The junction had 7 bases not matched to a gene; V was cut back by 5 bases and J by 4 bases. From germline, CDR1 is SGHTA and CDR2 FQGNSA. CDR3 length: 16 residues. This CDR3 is CASSPGGTGGYNEQFF. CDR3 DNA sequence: TGTGCCAGCAGCCCTGGGGGGACAGGGGGGTACAATGAGCAGTTCTTC.

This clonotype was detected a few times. CDR3 sequence (DNA): TGTGCCAGCTCTCTCAGCCGGGACCGCTCCTACGAGCAGTACTTC. Protein: CASSLSRDRSYEQYF. The chain is built from TRBV18 and TRBJ2-7; D possibly matches TRBD1 or TRBD2 (5 bases each). Deletions cut 6 bases from V and 0 bases from J, with 15 bases between. Per the germline V gene, CDR1 is KGHSH and CDR2 is LQKENI. The CDR3 consists of 15 residues.

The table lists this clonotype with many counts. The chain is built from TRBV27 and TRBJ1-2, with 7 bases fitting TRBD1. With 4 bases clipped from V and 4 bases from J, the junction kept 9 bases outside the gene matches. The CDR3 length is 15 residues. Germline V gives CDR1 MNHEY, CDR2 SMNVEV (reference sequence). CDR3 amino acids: CASSSSPGTAYGYTF. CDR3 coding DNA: TGTGCCAGCAGTTCTTCACCCGGGACAGCCTATGGCTACACCTTC.

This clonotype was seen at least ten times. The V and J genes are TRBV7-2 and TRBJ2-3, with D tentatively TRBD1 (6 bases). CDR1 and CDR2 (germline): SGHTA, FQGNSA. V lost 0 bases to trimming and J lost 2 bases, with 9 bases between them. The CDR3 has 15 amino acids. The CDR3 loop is CASSLARTATDTQYF. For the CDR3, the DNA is TGTGCCAGCAGCTTAGCGCGGACAGCCACAGATACGCAGTATTTT.

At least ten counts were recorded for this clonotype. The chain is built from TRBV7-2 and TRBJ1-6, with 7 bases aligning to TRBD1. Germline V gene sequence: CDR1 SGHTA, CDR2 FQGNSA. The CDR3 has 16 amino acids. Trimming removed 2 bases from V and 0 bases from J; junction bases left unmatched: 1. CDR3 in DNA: TGTGCCAGCAGCTTAAGACAGGGCTCCTATAATTCACCCCTCCACTTT. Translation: CASSLRQGSYNSPLHF.

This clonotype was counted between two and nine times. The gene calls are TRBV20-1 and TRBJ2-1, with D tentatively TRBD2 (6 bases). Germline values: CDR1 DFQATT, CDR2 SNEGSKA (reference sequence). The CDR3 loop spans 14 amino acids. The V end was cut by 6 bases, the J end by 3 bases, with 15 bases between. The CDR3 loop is CSAREFVDYNEQFF. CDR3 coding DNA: TGCAGTGCACGGGAGTTCGTCGACTACAATGAGCAGTTCTTC.

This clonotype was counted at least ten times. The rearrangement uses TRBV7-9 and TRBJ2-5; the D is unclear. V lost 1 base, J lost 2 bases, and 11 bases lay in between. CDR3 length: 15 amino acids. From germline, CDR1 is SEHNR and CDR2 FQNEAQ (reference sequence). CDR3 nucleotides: TGTGCCAGCAGCTTAGGAGAGACAATACAAGAGACCCAGTACTTC. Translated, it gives CASSLGETIQETQYF.

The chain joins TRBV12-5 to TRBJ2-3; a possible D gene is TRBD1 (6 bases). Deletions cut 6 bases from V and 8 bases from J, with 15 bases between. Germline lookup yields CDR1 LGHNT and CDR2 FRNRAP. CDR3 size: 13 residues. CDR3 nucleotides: TGTGCTAGTGGCCAACGGACAGTGGGTACGCAGTATTTT. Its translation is CASGQRTVGTQYF.

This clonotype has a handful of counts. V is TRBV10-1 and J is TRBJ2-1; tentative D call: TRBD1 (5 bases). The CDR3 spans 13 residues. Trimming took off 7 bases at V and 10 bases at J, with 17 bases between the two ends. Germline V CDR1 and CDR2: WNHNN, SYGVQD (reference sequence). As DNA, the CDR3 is TGCGCCAGCAATGGGAATGGGGCGCAGGAGCAGTTCTTC. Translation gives CASNGNGAQEQFF.

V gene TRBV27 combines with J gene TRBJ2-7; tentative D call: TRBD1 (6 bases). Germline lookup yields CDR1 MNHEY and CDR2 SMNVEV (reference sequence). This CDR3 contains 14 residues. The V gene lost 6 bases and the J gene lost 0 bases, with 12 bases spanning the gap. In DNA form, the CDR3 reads TGTGCCAGCAGAGACAGGATTCTCTCCTACGAGCAGTACTTC. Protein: CASRDRILSYEQYF.

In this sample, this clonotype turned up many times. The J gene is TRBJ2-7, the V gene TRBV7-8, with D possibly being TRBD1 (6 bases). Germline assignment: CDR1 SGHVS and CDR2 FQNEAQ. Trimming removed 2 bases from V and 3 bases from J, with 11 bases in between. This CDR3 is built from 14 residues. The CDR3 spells CASSLRPDSYEQYF. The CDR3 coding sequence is TGTGCCAGCAGCTTACGCCCGGACAGCTACGAGCAGTACTTC.

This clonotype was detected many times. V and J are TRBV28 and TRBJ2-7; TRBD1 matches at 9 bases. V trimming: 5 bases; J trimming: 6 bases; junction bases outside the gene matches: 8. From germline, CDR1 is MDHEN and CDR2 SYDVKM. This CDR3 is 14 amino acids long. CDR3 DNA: TGTGCCAGCAGTCCTGGGACAGGGTTCGCCGAGCAGTACTTC. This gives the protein CASSPGTGFAEQYF.

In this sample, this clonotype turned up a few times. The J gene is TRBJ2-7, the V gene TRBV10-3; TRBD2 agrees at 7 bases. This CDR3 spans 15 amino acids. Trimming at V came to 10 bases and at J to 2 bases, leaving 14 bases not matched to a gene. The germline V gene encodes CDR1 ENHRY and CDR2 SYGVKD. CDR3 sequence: CATRRDLAETYEQYF. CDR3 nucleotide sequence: TGTGCCACCAGACGGGACCTAGCGGAAACCTACGAGCAGTACTTC.

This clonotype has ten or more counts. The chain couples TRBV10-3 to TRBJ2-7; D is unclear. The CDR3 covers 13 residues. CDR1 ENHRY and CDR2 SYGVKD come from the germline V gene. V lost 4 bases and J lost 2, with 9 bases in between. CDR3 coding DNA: TGTGCCATCAGTGGCGGAGAGGCCTACGAGCAGTACTTC. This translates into CAISGGEAYEQYF.

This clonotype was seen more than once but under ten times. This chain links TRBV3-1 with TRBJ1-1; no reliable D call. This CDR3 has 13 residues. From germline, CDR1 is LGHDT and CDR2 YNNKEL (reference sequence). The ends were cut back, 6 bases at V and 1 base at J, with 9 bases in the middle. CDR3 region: CASRVTGNTEAFF. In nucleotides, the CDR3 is TGTGCCAGCAGGGTGACTGGGAACACTGAAGCTTTCTTT.

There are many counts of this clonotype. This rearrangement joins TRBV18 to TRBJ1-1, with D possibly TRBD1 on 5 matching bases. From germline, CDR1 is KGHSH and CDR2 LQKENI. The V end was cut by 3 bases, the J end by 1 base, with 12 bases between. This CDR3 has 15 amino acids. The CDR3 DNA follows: TGTGCCAGCTCACCTCCGGGACCCGGGAACACTGAAGCTTTCTTT. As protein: CASSPPGPGNTEAFF.

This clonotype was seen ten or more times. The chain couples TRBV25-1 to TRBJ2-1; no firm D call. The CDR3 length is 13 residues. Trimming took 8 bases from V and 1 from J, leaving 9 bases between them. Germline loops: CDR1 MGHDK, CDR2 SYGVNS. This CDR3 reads CASEDLSYNEQFF. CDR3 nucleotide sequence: TGTGCCAGCGAGGACCTTTCCTACAATGAGCAGTTCTTC.

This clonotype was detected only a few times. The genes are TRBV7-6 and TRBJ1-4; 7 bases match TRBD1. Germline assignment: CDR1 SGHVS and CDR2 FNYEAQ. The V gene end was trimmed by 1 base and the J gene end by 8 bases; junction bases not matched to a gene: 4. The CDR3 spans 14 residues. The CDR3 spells CASSLGTGQEKLFF. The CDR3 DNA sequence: TGTGCCAGCAGCTTAGGGACAGGACAAGAAAAACTGTTTTTT.

The CDR3 here is CASSLSVDGYTF. CDR3 in DNA: TGTGCCAGCAGTCTATCCGTAGATGGCTACACCTTC. The chain is built from TRBV28 and TRBJ1-2; D gene unclear. The CDR3 covers 12 residues. In germline, CDR1 is MDHEN, CDR2 SYDVKM. Trimming shortened V by 5 bases and J by 6 bases, and 10 bases separated the two germline ends.

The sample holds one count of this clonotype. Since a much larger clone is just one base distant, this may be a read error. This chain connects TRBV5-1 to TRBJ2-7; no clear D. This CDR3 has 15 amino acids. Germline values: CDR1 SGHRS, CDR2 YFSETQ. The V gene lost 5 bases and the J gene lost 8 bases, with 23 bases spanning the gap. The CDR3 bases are TGCGCCAGCAGTTCGGATGGGTATTCTGGCGACAAGCAGTACTTC. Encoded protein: CASSSDGYSGDKQYF. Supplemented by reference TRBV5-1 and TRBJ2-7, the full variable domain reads KAGVTQTPRYLIKTRGQQVTLSCSPISGHRSVSWYQQTPGQGLQFLFEYFSETQRNKGNFPGRFSGRQFSNSRSEMNVSTLELGDSALYLCASSSDGYSGDKQYFGPGTRLTVT.

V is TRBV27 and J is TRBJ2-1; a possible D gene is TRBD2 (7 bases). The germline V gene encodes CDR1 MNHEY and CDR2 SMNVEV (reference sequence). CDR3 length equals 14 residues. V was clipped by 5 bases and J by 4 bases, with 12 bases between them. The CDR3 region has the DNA TGTGCCAGCAGTCTGGCGGGGGCTTACAATGAGCAGTTCTTC. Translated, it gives CASSLAGAYNEQFF.

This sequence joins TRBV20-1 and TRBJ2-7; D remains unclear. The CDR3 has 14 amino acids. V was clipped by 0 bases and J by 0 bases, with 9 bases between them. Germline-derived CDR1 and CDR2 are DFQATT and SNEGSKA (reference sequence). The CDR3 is CSARDPRGSYEQYF. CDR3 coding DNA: TGCAGTGCTAGAGACCCCCGAGGCTCCTACGAGCAGTACTTC.

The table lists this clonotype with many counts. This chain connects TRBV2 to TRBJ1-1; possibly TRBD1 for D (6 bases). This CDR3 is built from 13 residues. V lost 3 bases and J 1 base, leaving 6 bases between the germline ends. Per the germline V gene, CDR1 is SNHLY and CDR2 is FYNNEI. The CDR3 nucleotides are TGTGCCAGCAGTGACAGGGGGAACACTGAAGCTTTCTTT. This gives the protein CASSDRGNTEAFF.

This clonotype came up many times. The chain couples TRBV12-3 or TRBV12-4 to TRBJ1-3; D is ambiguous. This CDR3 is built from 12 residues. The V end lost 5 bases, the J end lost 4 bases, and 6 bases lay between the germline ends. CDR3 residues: CASSPEGNTIYF. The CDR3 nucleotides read TGTGCCAGCAGTCCCGAAGGAAACACCATATATTTT.

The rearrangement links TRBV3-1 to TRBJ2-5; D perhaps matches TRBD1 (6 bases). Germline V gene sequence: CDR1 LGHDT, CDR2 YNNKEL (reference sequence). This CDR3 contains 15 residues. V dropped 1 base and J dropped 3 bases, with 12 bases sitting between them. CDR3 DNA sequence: TGTGCCAGCAGCCAAGGGGGACACCTAAAAGAGACCCAGTACTTC. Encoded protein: CASSQGGHLKETQYF.

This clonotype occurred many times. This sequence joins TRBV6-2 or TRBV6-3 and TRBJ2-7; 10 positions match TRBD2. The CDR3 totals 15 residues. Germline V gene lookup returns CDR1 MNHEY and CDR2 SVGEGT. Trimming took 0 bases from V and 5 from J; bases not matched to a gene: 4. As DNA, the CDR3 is TGTGCCAGCAGTTACTCGCTAGCGGGAGAAAACGAGCAGTACTTC. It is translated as CASSYSLAGENEQYF.

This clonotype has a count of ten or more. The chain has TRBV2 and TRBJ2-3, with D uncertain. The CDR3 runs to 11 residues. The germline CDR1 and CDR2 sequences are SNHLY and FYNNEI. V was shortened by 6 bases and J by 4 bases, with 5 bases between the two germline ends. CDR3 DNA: TGTGCCAGCAGGAGATCAGATACGCAGTATTTT. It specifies CASRRSDTQYF.

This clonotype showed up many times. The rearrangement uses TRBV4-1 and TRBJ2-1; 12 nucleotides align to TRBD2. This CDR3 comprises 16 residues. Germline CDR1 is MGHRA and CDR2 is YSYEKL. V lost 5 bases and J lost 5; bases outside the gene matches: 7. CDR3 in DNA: TGCGCCAGCAGCTACTGGACTAGCGGGACCGACAATGAGCAGTTCTTC. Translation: CASSYWTSGTDNEQFF.